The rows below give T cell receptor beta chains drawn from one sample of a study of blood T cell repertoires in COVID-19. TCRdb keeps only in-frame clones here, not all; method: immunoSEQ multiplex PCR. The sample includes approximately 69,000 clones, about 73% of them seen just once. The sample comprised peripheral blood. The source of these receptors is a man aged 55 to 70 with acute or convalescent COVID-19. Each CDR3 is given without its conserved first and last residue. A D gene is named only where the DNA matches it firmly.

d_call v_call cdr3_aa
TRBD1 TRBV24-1 ATSDPNTSGTGEETQY
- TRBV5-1 ASSLGEDTIY
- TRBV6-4 ASSVVGASRETQY
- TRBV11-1 ASSLGEYEQY
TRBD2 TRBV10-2 AITTSGYNEQF
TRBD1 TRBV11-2 ASSKTGLENQPQH
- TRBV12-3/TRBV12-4 ASRAVSTGELF
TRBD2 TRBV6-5 ASGASGSYNEQF
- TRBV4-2 ASSQDLASEDTQY
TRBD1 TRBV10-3 AISESGGDEQF
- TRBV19 ASSIGGSSLQETQY
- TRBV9 ASSADSPSTDTQY
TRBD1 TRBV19 ASSIGQGAGSNEQF
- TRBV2 ASSEGGGSSYNSPLH
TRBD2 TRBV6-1 ASSEWGGETQY
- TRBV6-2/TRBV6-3 ASSYGEMGMTQY
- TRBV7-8 ASSPTTGELF
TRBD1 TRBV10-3 AIRPGQGGPMGGYT
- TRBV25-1 ASSESLHEKLF
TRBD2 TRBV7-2 ASRRSAGGRDTQY
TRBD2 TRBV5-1 ASSSKTDLAGVREQY
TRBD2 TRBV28 ASSSGLAGVSEQY
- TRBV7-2 ASSSLYPGTGELF
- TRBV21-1 ASSPTGRTGNTIY
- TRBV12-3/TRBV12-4 ASSLAGDNEQF
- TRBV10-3 AISERGMNTGELF
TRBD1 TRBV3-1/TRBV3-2 ASSQDRRTGGETNTGELF
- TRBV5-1 ASIEGVYSGANVLT
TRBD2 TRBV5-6 ASSLISGRPGETQY
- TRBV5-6 ASSLRDSNQPQH
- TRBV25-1 ASSPQGDTIY
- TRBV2 ASSEDILIDNEQF
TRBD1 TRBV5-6 ASSAGTGSENSPLH
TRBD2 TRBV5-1 ASSWEGPNNEQF
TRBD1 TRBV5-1 ASSRTTGQNSPLH
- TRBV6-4 ASSVEVGGTEAF
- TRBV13 ASSFWANTDTQY
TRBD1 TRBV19 ASSSDQGANYGYT
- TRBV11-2 ASSLMSEGPY
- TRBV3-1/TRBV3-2 ASSQARGATTNEKLF
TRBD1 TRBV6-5 ASSYSSGGGEKLF
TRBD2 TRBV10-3 AISGNPGLEESQETQY
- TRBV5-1 ASSLSGESNTQY
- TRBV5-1 ASSRGNFGEETQY
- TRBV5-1 ASSLAVGEIYGYT
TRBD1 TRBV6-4 ASNLPGQGKNEQF
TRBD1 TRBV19 ASSMSTGGSYEQY
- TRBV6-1 ASSGSNRASSYNSPLH
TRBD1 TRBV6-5 ASSTTGGLNQPQH
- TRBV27 ASSFQGGYNQPQH
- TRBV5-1 ASSLTAINEQF
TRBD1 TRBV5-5 ASSRGQQETQY
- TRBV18 ASSVGDTPYNSPLH